One sample yielded the 32 T cell receptor beta chains listed below, sequenced in a study of shared clonotypes between healthy human individuals. Assay used: immunoSEQ multiplex PCR; TCRdb lists only in-frame clones, some missing. Among about 2.4 million clones, 80% to 95% were seen once, and the ten largest hold around 0.4%. The sequenced sample consisted of naive CD4+ T cells from PBMCs. Subset denoted: CD45RA+ positively selected. The receptors derive from a man between 18 and 29 years old in good health. Some clones in this sample may be carry-over from other donors' samples.

The genes are TRBV11-2 and TRBJ2-1; tentatively, D is TRBD2 (6 bases). Germline-derived CDR1 and CDR2 are SGHAT and FQNNGV. Trimming shortened V by 0 bases and J by 2 bases, and 11 bases separated the two germline ends. The length of the CDR3 is 16 residues. CDR3 in amino acids: CASSLDGGRTYNEQFF. The CDR3 DNA is TGTGCCAGCAGCTTAGACGGAGGGAGAACCTACAATGAGCAGTTCTTC. The variable domain in full, with the rest retrieved from reference TRBV11-2 and TRBJ2-1, is EAGVAQSPRYKIIEKRQSVAFWCNPISGHATLYWYQQILGQGPKLLIQFQNNGVVDDSQLPKDRFSAERLKGVDSTLKIQPAKLEDSAVYLCASSLDGGRTYNEQFFGPGTRLTVL.

Notes on this clone: Other DNA sequences in this sample translate to the same CDR3. The CDR3 loop reads CASSYAGEQFF. In nucleotides, the CDR3 is TGTGCCAGCAGTTACGCTGGGGAGCAGTTCTTC. This sequence joins TRBV6-5 and TRBJ2-1; no clear D. The V end was cut by 2 bases, the J end by 10 bases, with 6 bases between. CDR1 and CDR2 (germline): MNHEY, SVGAGI. The CDR3 loop spans 11 amino acids.

V is TRBV7-8 and J is TRBJ1-2; D remains unclear. From germline, CDR1 is SGHVS and CDR2 FQNEAQ. The CDR3 length is 10 residues. V lost 8 bases, J lost 9 bases, and 10 bases lay in between. This CDR3 is CASPLGCYTF. CDR3 sequence (DNA): TGTGCCAGCCCGCTGGGGTGCTACACCTTC.

Points on this clone: Other DNA variants within this sample encode the same CDR3. This sequence joins TRBV7-3 and TRBJ2-3; no clear D gene. The germline CDR1 and CDR2 sequences are SGHTA and FQGTGA. V dropped 4 bases and J dropped 1 base, with 6 bases sitting between them. The CDR3 has 13 residues. CDR3 nucleotides: TGTGCCAGCAGCTCACCCGGCACAGATACGCAGTATTTT. This gives the protein CASSSPGTDTQYF.

Details on this clone: At one boundary the junction diverges from the germline segment, which might be a read error. The rearrangement uses TRBV5-1 and TRBJ1-2, with 9 bases lining up with TRBD1. CDR3 length: 16 residues. CDR1 is SGHRS and CDR2 is YFSETQ in the germline V gene. The CDR3 DNA follows: TGCGCCAGCCGCTTTGACACAGGGGGCCTCGAGAACGGCTACACCTTC. Translating gives CASRFDTGGLENGYTF. Full variable domain (missing parts from reference TRBV5-1 and TRBJ1-2): KAGVTQTPRYLIKTRGQQVTLSCSPISGHRSVSWYQQTPGQGLQFLFEYFSETQRNKGNFPGRFSGRQFSNSRSEMNVSTLELGDSALYLCASRFDTGGLENGYTFGSGTRLTVV.

The V and J genes are TRBV2 and TRBJ2-1; TRBD2 is a possible D gene (5 bases). This CDR3 has 14 residues. Looked up from germline, CDR1 is SNHLY and CDR2 is FYNNEI. Deletions cut 6 bases from V and 6 bases from J, with 15 bases between. CDR3 sequence reads: CASSRSGRGNEQFF. The CDR3 DNA sequence: TGTGCCAGCAGCAGAAGCGGTAGAGGCAATGAGCAGTTCTTC.

The chain employs TRBV18 and TRBJ1-6; D perhaps matches TRBD1 (5 bases). Germline CDR1 KGHSH, CDR2 LQKENI. The CDR3 runs 15 residues. Trimming pared 1 base from V and 9 bases from J, leaving 13 bases between. CDR3: CASSPRDPGGSPLHF. CDR3 sequence (DNA): TGTGCCAGCTCACCACGGGACCCGGGGGGTTCACCCCTCCACTTT.

In nucleotides, the CDR3 is TGTGCCAGCAGCTCCCGCACAGGGGCTAGGAGGACTGAAGCTTTCTTT. Protein product: CASSSRTGARRTEAFF. The J gene is TRBJ1-1, the V gene TRBV11-2; TRBD1 aligns across 7 bases. Germline V CDR1 and CDR2: SGHAT, FQNNGV. V lost 4 bases and J lost 5; bases outside the gene matches: 13. The length of the CDR3 is 16 residues. Full variable domain (remainder filled in from reference TRBV11-2 and TRBJ1-1): EAGVAQSPRYKIIEKRQSVAFWCNPISGHATLYWYQQILGQGPKLLIQFQNNGVVDDSQLPKDRFSAERLKGVDSTLKIQPAKLEDSAVYLCASSSRTGARRTEAFFGQGTRLTVV.

This clone appeared once. The chain has TRBV5-1 and TRBJ2-4; the D gene is possibly TRBD1 (6 bases). V was shortened by 0 bases and J by 7 bases, with 20 bases between the two germline ends. The CDR3 spans 17 residues. Germline V gene data show CDR1 as SGHRS and CDR2 as YFSETQ. CDR3 in DNA: TGCGCCAGCAGCTTGGTGGGAGCACCCGGGACAAGGAACATTCAGTACTTC. Protein sequence: CASSLVGAPGTRNIQYF.

The V call is TRBV20-1, the J call TRBJ2-1, with D hard to call. Looked up from germline, CDR1 is DFQATT and CDR2 is SNEGSKA (reference sequence). The CDR3 runs to 11 residues. V lost 3 bases, J lost 8 bases, and 8 bases lay in between. The CDR3 region is CSASLVHEQFF. DNA of the CDR3: TGCAGTGCTAGCTTAGTGCATGAGCAGTTCTTC.

The chain couples TRBV13 to TRBJ2-1; D is unresolved. The V gene's germline CDR1 is PRHDT and CDR2 FYEKMQ (reference sequence). V was shortened by 0 bases and J by 3 bases, with 12 bases between the two germline ends. CDR3 length equals 16 residues. CDR3 DNA: TGTGCCAGCAGCTTAGGAGGCAGCGCCTTCTACAATGAGCAGTTCTTC. Translating gives CASSLGGSAFYNEQFF. Using reference TRBV13 and TRBJ2-1 for the parts outside the CDR3, the full variable domain is AAGVIQSPRHLIKEKRETATLKCYPIPRHDTVYWYQQGPGQDPQFLISFYEKMQSDKGSIPDRFSAQQFSDYHSELNMSSLELGDSALYFCASSLGGSAFYNEQFFGPGTRLTVL.

V and J are TRBV28 and TRBJ2-7; D call uncertain. There are 10 residues in the CDR3. CDR1 MDHEN and CDR2 SYDVKM come from the germline V gene. Deletions cut 8 bases from V and 9 bases from J, with 11 bases between. The CDR3 loop is CASGIGAQYF. CDR3 nucleotides: TGTGCCAGCGGTATTGGTGCGCAGTACTTC. The variable domain in full, with the rest retrieved from reference TRBV28 and TRBJ2-7, is DVKVTQSSRYLVKRTGEKVFLECVQDMDHENMFWYRQDPGLGLRLIYFSYDVKMKEKGDIPEGYSVSREKKERFSLILESASTNQTSMYLCASGIGAQYFGPGTRLTVT.

Of note for this clone: A junction end diverges from the germline sequence, so it may reflect a read error. The CDR3: CASSMDSYDEQFF. CDR3 bases: TGTGCCAGCAGCATGGACAGCTACGATGAGCAGTTCTTC. The chain recombines TRBV14 with TRBJ2-1; D might be TRBD1 (6 bases). The CDR3 has 13 residues. The germline gives CDR1 SGHDN, CDR2 FVKESK.

V and J are TRBV6-1 and TRBJ2-2, with D maybe TRBD2 (5 bases). This CDR3 has 14 residues. Germline V gene sequence: CDR1 MNHNS, CDR2 SASEGT. The germline V and J ends were trimmed by 11 bases and 0 bases, with 13 bases remaining between them. CDR3 in amino acids: CAAGPTSNTGELFF. The CDR3 DNA sequence: TGTGCCGCGGGTCCGACGTCGAACACCGGGGAGCTGTTTTTT.

V is TRBV7-2 and J is TRBJ1-2; D is ambiguous. There are 14 residues in the CDR3. Trimming took off 5 bases at V and 4 bases at J, with 14 bases between the two ends. Germline CDR1 and CDR2: SGHTA and FQGNSA. The CDR3 reads CASSDSQSGYGYTF. The CDR3 DNA follows: TGTGCCAGCAGCGACTCACAGAGCGGCTATGGCTACACCTTC.

The chain uses TRBV5-4 and TRBJ2-7, with a possible D match to TRBD2 (6 bases). Germline values: CDR1 SGHNT, CDR2 YYREEE (reference sequence). The CDR3 has 16 residues. V dropped 4 bases and J dropped 0 bases, with 17 bases sitting between them. In DNA form, the CDR3 reads TGTGCCAGCAGCCGGCGGGTAGCGGCAAACTCCTACGAGCAGTACTTC. Translation: CASSRRVAANSYEQYF.

Turning to this clone: Other DNA sequences in the sample encode the same CDR3. V gene TRBV10-3 combines with J gene TRBJ2-7, with unresolved D. V lost 3 bases, J lost 3 bases, and 6 bases lay in between. This CDR3 has 12 amino acids. The germline V gene has CDR1 ENHRY and CDR2 SYGVKD. The CDR3 reads CAISDLGYEQYF. Here the CDR3 DNA reads TGTGCCATCAGTGACTTGGGCTACGAGCAGTACTTC.

The chain links TRBV9 to TRBJ1-2; 7 positions match TRBD1. Germline V gene data show CDR1 as SGDLS and CDR2 as YYNGEE. Trimming cost V 3 bases and J 2 bases; bases outside gene matches: 4. The CDR3 has 14 residues. CDR3 DNA: TGTGCCAGCAGCGCACTACAGGGGAACTATGGCTACACCTTC. Translation: CASSALQGNYGYTF.

The rearrangement links TRBV28 to TRBJ1-4; a weak D match, TRBD1 (5 bases). Trimming removed 7 bases from V and 4 bases from J, with 13 bases in between. In germline, CDR1 is MDHEN, CDR2 SYDVKM. This CDR3 region has 14 residues. The CDR3 is CASTRPGNNEKLFF. The CDR3 DNA is TGTGCCAGCACCCGGCCAGGGAATAATGAAAAACTGTTTTTT.

This chain links TRBV28 with TRBJ1-1, with D perhaps TRBD1 (6 bases). This CDR3 contains 14 residues. V was clipped by 8 bases and J by 4 bases, with 17 bases between them. CDR1 and CDR2 (germline): MDHEN, SYDVKM. The CDR3 is CASRTGTGGTEAFF. Written as DNA, the CDR3 is TGTGCCAGCCGAACAGGGACGGGAGGCACTGAAGCTTTCTTT.

This chain connects TRBV25-1 to TRBJ1-6; D unclear. V was clipped by 4 bases and J by 6 bases, with 7 bases between them. The CDR3 spans 13 residues. The germline V gene has CDR1 MGHDK and CDR2 SYGVNS. The CDR3 is CASSGQTNSPLHF. In nucleotides, the CDR3 is TGTGCCAGCAGTGGACAAACTAATTCACCCCTCCACTTT.

This chain links TRBV2 with TRBJ2-7; 9 bases map to TRBD1. The CDR3 length is 15 residues. V lost 6 bases, J lost 5 bases, and 11 bases stayed unmatched. Germline-derived CDR1 and CDR2 are SNHLY and FYNNEI. In DNA, the CDR3 is TGTGCCAGCAGGCTGTGGGGACAGGGTAGTGACGAGCAGTACTTC. Encoded protein: CASRLWGQGSDEQYF.

This chain joins TRBV19 and TRBJ2-1; D assignment may be TRBD1 or TRBD2 (5 bases each). V was clipped by 6 bases and J by 10 bases, with 19 bases between them. Germline V CDR1 and CDR2: LNHDA, SQIVND (reference sequence). The CDR3 has 14 amino acids. CDR3 in amino acids: CASSLYPGTGEQFF. The CDR3 DNA is TGTGCCAGTAGCCTTTACCCCGGGACGGGGGAGCAGTTCTTC. Full variable domain (outside the CDR3, taken from reference TRBV19 and TRBJ2-1): DGGITQSPKYLFRKEGQNVTLSCEQNLNHDAMYWYRQDPGQGLRLIYYSQIVNDFQKGDIAEGYSVSREKKESFPLTVTSAQKNPTAFYLCASSLYPGTGEQFFGPGTRLTVL.

This clone was seen a single time. The chain carries TRBV7-2 and TRBJ2-5; weak D call: TRBD2 (6 bases). Per germline, CDR1 SGHTA and CDR2 FQGNSA. The CDR3 spans 14 residues. Trimming cost V 1 base and J 6 bases, with 12 bases left between them. This CDR3 reads CASSLDGSRKTQYF. The CDR3 DNA reads as TGTGCCAGCAGCTTAGACGGGAGCAGAAAGACCCAGTACTTC.

This chain joins TRBV7-3 and TRBJ2-1; D perhaps matches TRBD2 (6 bases). V was shortened by 5 bases and J by 6 bases, with 23 bases between the two germline ends. Germline loops: CDR1 SGHTA, CDR2 FQGTGA. This CDR3 spans 17 amino acids. The CDR3 reads CASSPPGGTSVGNEQFF. The CDR3 region has the DNA TGTGCCAGCAGCCCCCCTGGAGGGACTTCGGTGGGCAATGAGCAGTTCTTC.

The chain is built from TRBV29-1 and TRBJ1-1; D possibly corresponds to TRBD1 (5 bases). This CDR3 has 15 residues. The germline V gene has CDR1 SQVTM and CDR2 ANQGSEA. V gave up 0 bases and J gave up 4 bases, with 15 bases separating them. CDR3 bases: TGCAGCGTTGAAGATCCCCCAGGGATCGGCACTGAAGCTTTCTTT. The encoded protein is CSVEDPPGIGTEAFF.

The V and J genes are TRBV6-1 and TRBJ2-2, with D maybe TRBD1 (6 bases). This CDR3 is 16 amino acids long. The V gene lost 2 bases and the J gene lost 7 bases, with 17 bases spanning the gap. Germline lookup yields CDR1 MNHNS and CDR2 SASEGT. DNA for the CDR3: TGTGCCAGCAGTGAAAGGTACAGGGCCAGCGTCGGGGAGCTGTTTTTT. Encoded protein: CASSERYRASVGELFF.

Here the CDR3 DNA reads TGTGCCAGCAGCTCACAAAACAGGGTCGAGCAGTACTTC. Translated, it gives CASSSQNRVEQYF. The chain recombines TRBV6-5 with TRBJ2-7; perhaps TRBD1 as D (6 bases). Trimming shortened V by 6 bases and J by 6 bases, and 15 bases separated the two germline ends. Per germline, CDR1 MNHEY and CDR2 SVGAGI. CDR3 length: 13 residues.

The V call is TRBV25-1, the J call TRBJ1-2; D gene uncertain. The CDR3 consists of 14 residues. V lost 6 bases to trimming and J lost 3 bases, with 14 bases between them. Germline V gene data show CDR1 as MGHDK and CDR2 as SYGVNS. CDR3 region: CASRGDVSDYGYTF. CDR3 DNA sequence: TGTGCCAGCAGAGGCGACGTTTCAGACTATGGCTACACCTTC.

V is TRBV5-4 and J is TRBJ1-5; a possible D gene is TRBD1 (5 bases). This CDR3 region has 15 residues. V was pared by 4 bases and J by 3 bases, with 14 bases between. Per germline, CDR1 SGHNT and CDR2 YYREEE (reference sequence). CDR3 DNA sequence: TGTGCCAGCAGCACCGGGGGACGCCTCAATCAGCCCCAGCATTTT. It codes for CASSTGGRLNQPQHF.

The V call is TRBV9, the J call TRBJ1-1; possibly TRBD1 for D (5 bases). The V gene's germline CDR1 is SGDLS and CDR2 YYNGEE. The CDR3 is 16 residues long. The V and J ends lost 0 bases and 1 base respectively, with 13 bases between them. The CDR3 coding sequence is TGTGCCAGCAGCGTAGTGGGCAGGGTGGGGAACACTGAAGCTTTCTTT. Amino acid sequence: CASSVVGRVGNTEAFF. The complete variable domain, with remaining parts taken from reference TRBV9 and TRBJ1-1, reads DSGVTQTPKHLITATGQRVTLRCSPRSGDLSVYWYQQSLDQGLQFLIQYYNGEERAKGNILERFSAQQFPDLHSELNLSSLELGDSALYFCASSVVGRVGNTEAFFGQGTRLTVV.

The rearrangement joins TRBV28 to TRBJ2-3, with 8 bases aligning to TRBD2. V shed 6 bases, J shed 2 bases, and the junction held 19 bases outside the gene matches. This CDR3 is 19 amino acids long. In germline, CDR1 is MDHEN, CDR2 SYDVKM. For the CDR3, the DNA is TGTGCCAGCAGCGCCGTTATATTAGCGGGAAGATTTTTCACAGATACGCAGTATTTT. It translates to CASSAVILAGRFFTDTQYF. Supplemented by reference TRBV28 and TRBJ2-3, the full variable domain reads DVKVTQSSRYLVKRTGEKVFLECVQDMDHENMFWYRQDPGLGLRLIYFSYDVKMKEKGDIPEGYSVSREKKERFSLILESASTNQTSMYLCASSAVILAGRFFTDTQYFGPGTRLTVL.